This is a list of T cell receptor beta chains from one sample in a study of shared clonotypes between healthy human individuals. Sequencing was performed with immunoSEQ multiplex PCR; in TCRdb, only in-frame clones are kept and a portion is missing. In the table there are over a million clones, 75% to 80% of which are singletons. Sequenced material: memory CD4+ T cells from PBMCs. The receptors derive from a man between 18 and 29 years old in good health. Some clones in this sample may be carry-over from other donors' samples. The CDR3 runs from the conserved cysteine through the conserved F or W. The D gene is left open where the match is weak. For some rows the clone size is stated as once, few or many, or as a class when expanded; others skip it.

d_gene | abundance | j_gene | v_gene | CDR3nt | CDR3aa
TRBD1 | - | TRBJ1-2 | TRBV18 | TGTGCCAGCTCCCAAGACAGGGATGGCTACACCTTC | CASSQDRDGYTF
- | - | TRBJ1-2 | TRBV5-1 | TGCGCCAGCAGCTCTGACCGGGCGCGTTGGGATGGCTACACCTTC | CASSSDRARWDGYTF
- | - | TRBJ2-6 | TRBV19 | TGTGCCAGTAGTTTAACAGTATGGAGGGCAGGCCTTAACTCTGGGGCCAACGTCCTGACTTTC | CASSLTVWRAGLNSGANVLTF
- | - | TRBJ2-7 | TRBV7-9 | TGTGCCAGCAGCTCGGGGGACTACGAGCAGTACTTC | CASSSGDYEQYF
TRBD2 | once | TRBJ2-3 | TRBV6-1 | TGTGCCAGCTTCCGACTAGCGGGACATCCCGGTACGCAGTATTTT | CASFRLAGHPGTQYF
- | - | TRBJ2-7 | TRBV15 | TGTGCCACCAGCAGAGAGAGAATCGAGCAGTACTTC | CATSRERIEQYF
- | few | TRBJ1-1 | TRBV2 | TGTGCCAGCAGTGTGTCGGGCGAGATGCCTTTCTTT | CASSVSGEMPFF
- | - | TRBJ1-5 | TRBV19 | TGTGCCAGTATGGGTAACAGGGGCAATCAGCCCCAGCATTTT | CASMGNRGNQPQHF
- | - | TRBJ1-5 | TRBV10-3 | TGTGCCATCAGTGGCACAGGGTCCGGCAATCAGCCCCAGCATTTT | CAISGTGSGNQPQHF
- | - | TRBJ2-7 | TRBV7-8 | TGTGCCAGCAGCAGAGGGACGCTGGCCTACGAGCAGTACTTC | CASSRGTLAYEQYF
- | - | TRBJ2-3 | TRBV11-1 | TGTGCCAGCAGTGTTCCTAGCACAGATACGCAGTATTTT | CASSVPSTDTQYF
- | - | TRBJ1-3 | TRBV7-3 | TGTGCCAGCTGTAACGGGACGTGGGGAAACACCATATATTTT | CASCNGTWGNTIYF
TRBD1 | - | TRBJ2-3 | TRBV5-1 | TGCGCCAGCAGCCAGTACAACAGGGGCTTCATGGATACGCAGTATTTT | CASSQYNRGFMDTQYF
TRBD2 | - | TRBJ2-3 | TRBV2 | TGTGCCAGCAGTGAAGGGTTAGCGGGAGATAGAGATACGCAGTATTTT | CASSEGLAGDRDTQYF
- | - | TRBJ1-4 | TRBV2 | TGTGCCAGCAGGACCGGGACCGCGAATGAAAAACTGTTTTTT | CASRTGTANEKLFF
- | once | TRBJ2-1 | TRBV5-1 | TGCGCCAGCAGCTTCGAGTGGGGCTCCTACAATGAGCAGTTCTTC | CASSFEWGSYNEQFF
TRBD1 | - | TRBJ1-5 | TRBV19 | TGTGCCAGTAGTATTGGAGGGGGCGGTCAGCCCCAGCATTTT | CASSIGGGGQPQHF
TRBD1 | - | TRBJ2-6 | TRBV11-2 | TGTGCCAGCAGCTTAGGGGACAGGGTGATATCTGGGGCCAACGTCCTGACTTTC | CASSLGDRVISGANVLTF
- | - | TRBJ2-7 | TRBV4-3 | TGCGCCAGCAGCCTGAACTGGTCAAGGGACGAGCAGTACTTC | CASSLNWSRDEQYF
- | - | TRBJ2-7 | TRBV5-1 | TGCGCCAGCAGCTTGGCGGCGGGAAGCTCCTACGAGCAGTACTTC | CASSLAAGSSYEQYF
- | few | TRBJ1-4 | TRBV28 | TGTGCCAGCAGTTCCCCCGGGACCAGCGATAATGAAAAACTGTTTTTT | CASSSPGTSDNEKLFF
- | few | TRBJ2-3 | TRBV5-4 | TGTGCCAGCAGCTTGGCCGGGGCCCGAAACACAGATACGCAGTATTTT | CASSLAGARNTDTQYF
- | - | TRBJ2-1 | TRBV11-2 | TGTGCCAGCAGCTTAGTAGACAGTCATGAGCAGTTCTTC | CASSLVDSHEQFF
TRBD1 | - | TRBJ2-2 | TRBV5-1 | TGCGCCAGCAGCTTGGGTCCCTTATCCGGGACAGGGGCGGTCGGGGAGCTGTTTTTT | CASSLGPLSGTGAVGELFF
- | - | TRBJ2-5 | TRBV5-1 | TGCGCCAGCAGACTCTCTATCCAAGAGACCCAGTACTTC | CASRLSIQETQYF
TRBD2 | - | TRBJ2-7 | TRBV16 | TGTGCCAGCAGCCAGAATCCAGCGGGACGCTTCTACGAGCAGTACTTC | CASSQNPAGRFYEQYF
TRBD2 | - | TRBJ2-1 | TRBV4-3 | TGCGCCAGCAGCCAGGAAATTAGCGGGAGGCACAATGAGCAGTTCTTC | CASSQEISGRHNEQFF
- | - | TRBJ2-3 | TRBV5-1 | TGCGCCAGCAGCTTGAGTAGGGGTCTTTGGTCGACAGATACGCAGTATTTT | CASSLSRGLWSTDTQYF
- | - | TRBJ1-5 | TRBV10-3 | TGTGCCACCCGGGGCAGGGAGATGAGCAATCAGCCCCAGCATTTT | CATRGREMSNQPQHF
- | - | TRBJ2-3 | TRBV6-6 | TGTGCCAGCAGGCGAAAATTCGCAGATACGCAGTATTTT | CASRRKFADTQYF
- | once | TRBJ2-5 | TRBV27 | TGTGCCAGCGTAGGGGGGGAGACCCAGTACTTC | CASVGGETQYF
- | - | TRBJ1-5 | TRBV19 | TGTGCCAGTAGTATATGGTCCGGTAGCAATCAGCCCCAGCATTTT | CASSIWSGSNQPQHF
TRBD1 | - | TRBJ1-2 | TRBV19 | TGTGCCAGTAGGGGGGACAGGGTTGATGGCTACACCTTC | CASRGDRVDGYTF
TRBD2 | - | TRBJ2-1 | TRBV2 | TGTGCCAGCAGTCTAGCGGGAGGGCGGGACAATGAGCAGTTCTTC | CASSLAGGRDNEQFF
- | - | TRBJ2-2 | TRBV6-5 | TGTGCCAGCAGACGCGGGACAGAGAACACCGGGGAGCTGTTTTTT | CASRRGTENTGELFF
TRBD1 | - | TRBJ1-5 | TRBV7-9 | TGTGCCAGCAGCTCGGGCTTCGGGACAGGCTCTGATAGCAATCAGCCCCAGCATTTT | CASSSGFGTGSDSNQPQHF
TRBD2 | - | TRBJ2-2 | TRBV4-2 | TGTGCCAGCAGCCAAGATGCTAGCGGGAGCCCCGGGGAGCTGTTTTTT | CASSQDASGSPGELFF
- | - | TRBJ2-2 | TRBV18 | TGTGCCAGCTCACCACTTTTGTGGCAGAAGAACACCGGGGAGCTGTTTTTT | CASSPLLWQKNTGELFF
- | - | TRBJ2-7 | TRBV5-1 | TGCGCCAGCAGCTTCGGACTGCCGAGCTCCTACGAGCAGTACTTC | CASSFGLPSSYEQYF
- | few | TRBJ1-2 | TRBV19 | TGTGCCAGTACATCGGGGACCAGGATTTGGGGCTACACCTTC | CASTSGTRIWGYTF
TRBD1 | - | TRBJ2-7 | TRBV6-1 | TGTGCCAGCACCTTCGGGACAGTCAGCGAGCAGTACTTC | CASTFGTVSEQYF
- | - | TRBJ2-5 | TRBV5-1 | TGCGCCAGCAGCAGGGACACGGGGCAAGAGACCCAGTACTTC | CASSRDTGQETQYF
- | - | TRBJ2-2 | TRBV4-3 | TGCGCCAGCAGCCAAGTTTCGGCGAACACCGGGGAGCTGTTTTTT | CASSQVSANTGELFF
- | - | TRBJ2-6 | TRBV15 | TGTGCCACCAGCAGAGGGCAGGGCCTCTGGGCCAACGTCCTGACTTTC | CATSRGQGLWANVLTF
TRBD1 | - | TRBJ2-5 | TRBV29-1 | TGCAGCGTTCCCCTACAGGGGAACGTCCAAGAGACCCAGTACTTC | CSVPLQGNVQETQYF
TRBD1 | few | TRBJ2-1 | TRBV7-9 | TGTGCCAGCAGCTTCTCGGGGGACAGGGTACAGTTCTTC | CASSFSGDRVQFF
- | once | TRBJ2-3 | TRBV19 | TGTGCCAGTAGCCTCGCCTCGGATACGCAGTATTTT | CASSLASDTQYF
- | - | TRBJ2-1 | TRBV5-1 | TGCGCCAGCAGCTTAGCAGGGTCCCATAATGAGCAGTTCTTC | CASSLAGSHNEQFF
TRBD2 | - | TRBJ2-7 | TRBV25-1 | TGTGCCAGCAGCCGATGGACCTTTCCCGGGGGGGAGCAGTACTTC | CASSRWTFPGGEQYF
- | - | TRBJ2-5 | TRBV6-1 | TGTGCCAGCAGGCGGGGGCCCCTCCAAGAGACCCAGTACTTC | CASRRGPLQETQYF
TRBD1 | - | TRBJ1-5 | TRBV28 | TGTGCCAGCAGTTACGCGGGACAGACACATCAGCCCCAGCATTTT | CASSYAGQTHQPQHF
TRBD2 | few | TRBJ2-3 | TRBV2 | TGTGCCAGCAGTGGGGGGGGAGATACGCAGTATTTT | CASSGGGDTQYF
TRBD2 | - | TRBJ2-5 | TRBV9 | TGTGCCAGCAGCGTTAGCGGGAGGGAAGAGACCCAGTACTTC | CASSVSGREETQYF
- | - | TRBJ2-7 | TRBV4-2 | TGTGCCAGCAGCCAAGATGGGGGGGGCCCCGCCTACGAGCAGTACTTC | CASSQDGGGPAYEQYF
- | once | TRBJ1-2 | TRBV7-2 | TGTGCCAGCAGCTTAAGGGAGGGTGGCTACACCTTC | CASSLREGGYTF